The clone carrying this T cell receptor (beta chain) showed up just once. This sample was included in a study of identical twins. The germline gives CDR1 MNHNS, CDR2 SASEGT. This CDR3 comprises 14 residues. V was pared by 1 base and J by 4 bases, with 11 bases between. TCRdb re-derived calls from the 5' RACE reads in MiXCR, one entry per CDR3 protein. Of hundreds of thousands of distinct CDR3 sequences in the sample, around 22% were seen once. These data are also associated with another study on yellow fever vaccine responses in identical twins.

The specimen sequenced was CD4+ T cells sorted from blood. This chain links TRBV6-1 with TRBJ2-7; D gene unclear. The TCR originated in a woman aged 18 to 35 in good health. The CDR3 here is CASSEVRSSYEQYF. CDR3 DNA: TGTGCCAGCAGTGAAGTACGCAGCTCGTACGAGCAGTACTTC.